This T cell receptor beta chain originates from a study of T cells after posttransplantation cyclophosphamide. Generated by immunoSEQ multiplex PCR, the TCRdb table keeps only in-frame clones and is missing some. The sample records roughly 3,000 clones, about 74% being singletons. Germline CDR1 reads SGDLS; CDR2 reads YYNGEE. The CDR3 is 15 residues long. The ends were cut back, 2 bases at V and 2 bases at J, with 11 bases in the middle. A marrow graft followed busulfan-fludarabine conditioning, with cyclophosphamide on days +3 and +4. The specimen comprised PBMCs, sampled after allogeneic stem cell transplant with posttransplant cyclophosphamide. The receptor was derived from a female patient aged 45 to 65 who received an allogeneic stem cell transplant from a related donor, was CMV-positive, and had no GVHD. Some of these T cells may belong to the graft donor. The chain joins TRBV9 to TRBJ1-3; weak D call: TRBD1 (5 bases). The CDR3 region has the DNA TGTGCCAGCAGCGTTTCAGGGTCCGCTGGAAACACCATATATTTT. Amino acid sequence: CASSVSGSAGNTIYF.